The 2 T cell receptor beta chains below all came from one sample that was sequenced in a study of identical twins. TCRdb reprocessed the 5' RACE reads with MiXCR, giving one entry per CDR3 protein. The sample holds 200,000 to 250,000 distinct CDR3 sequences, more than 9.5% seen once. The same sample was also studied in work on yellow fever vaccine responses in identical twins.

Source material: memory (CD45RO+) T cells sorted from blood. These receptors were collected from a woman aged 18-30 years in good health.

This clonotype was recorded a few times. V is TRBV28 and J is TRBJ2-1, with TRBD1 matching 10 bases. V lost 8 bases to trimming and J lost 5 bases; unmatched junction nucleotides: 12. CDR3 length: 16 amino acids. Germline V gene data show CDR1 as MDHEN and CDR2 as SYDVKM. DNA for the CDR3: TGTGCCAGCGGACCCTTTCCGGGACAGGGGAACAATGAGCAGTTCTTC. Its protein product is CASGPFPGQGNNEQFF.

This clonotype was detected ten times or more. The V and J genes are TRBV5-1 and TRBJ2-3; D gene uncertain. The CDR3 sequence is 12 residues long. V was shortened by 0 bases and J by 6 bases, with 5 bases between the two germline ends. Germline assignment: CDR1 SGHRS and CDR2 YFSETQ. The CDR3 reads CASSLERDTQYF. DNA for the CDR3: TGCGCCAGCAGCTTGGAGCGTGATACGCAGTATTTT.